This T cell receptor (beta chain) is drawn from a study of T cell responses to AZD1222 COVID-19 vaccine. Study outcomes and limitations: All repertoire sampling was performed exclusively after the peak T cell response. The CD4 TCRs associated with vaccination extended across spike and predominated at 160-218 and 743-854.

CDR3 size: 14 residues. V shed 1 base and J shed 4 bases, with 5 bases lying between them. Germline CDR1 is SGHAT and CDR2 is FQNNGV. This clone was picked up one time. Its antigen is still unknown. Generated by immunoSEQ multiplex PCR, the TCRdb table keeps only in-frame clones and is missing some. This table has approximately 110,000 clones, approximately 89% appearing once. The TCR was taken from an adult who received the AZD1222 COVID-19 vaccine. The material was peripheral blood, obtained 28 days after the second AZD1222 dose. J is TRBJ2-6 and V is TRBV11-2; unclear D gene. The CDR3 DNA sequence: TGTGCCAGCAGCTTAGGAGCAGGGGCCAACGTCCTGACTTTC. Translated: CASSLGAGANVLTF. The whole variable domain, filled in from reference TRBV11-2 and TRBJ2-6, reads EAGVAQSPRYKIIEKRQSVAFWCNPISGHATLYWYQQILGQGPKLLIQFQNNGVVDDSQLPKDRFSAERLKGVDSTLKIQPAKLEDSAVYLCASSLGAGANVLTFGAGSRLTVL.